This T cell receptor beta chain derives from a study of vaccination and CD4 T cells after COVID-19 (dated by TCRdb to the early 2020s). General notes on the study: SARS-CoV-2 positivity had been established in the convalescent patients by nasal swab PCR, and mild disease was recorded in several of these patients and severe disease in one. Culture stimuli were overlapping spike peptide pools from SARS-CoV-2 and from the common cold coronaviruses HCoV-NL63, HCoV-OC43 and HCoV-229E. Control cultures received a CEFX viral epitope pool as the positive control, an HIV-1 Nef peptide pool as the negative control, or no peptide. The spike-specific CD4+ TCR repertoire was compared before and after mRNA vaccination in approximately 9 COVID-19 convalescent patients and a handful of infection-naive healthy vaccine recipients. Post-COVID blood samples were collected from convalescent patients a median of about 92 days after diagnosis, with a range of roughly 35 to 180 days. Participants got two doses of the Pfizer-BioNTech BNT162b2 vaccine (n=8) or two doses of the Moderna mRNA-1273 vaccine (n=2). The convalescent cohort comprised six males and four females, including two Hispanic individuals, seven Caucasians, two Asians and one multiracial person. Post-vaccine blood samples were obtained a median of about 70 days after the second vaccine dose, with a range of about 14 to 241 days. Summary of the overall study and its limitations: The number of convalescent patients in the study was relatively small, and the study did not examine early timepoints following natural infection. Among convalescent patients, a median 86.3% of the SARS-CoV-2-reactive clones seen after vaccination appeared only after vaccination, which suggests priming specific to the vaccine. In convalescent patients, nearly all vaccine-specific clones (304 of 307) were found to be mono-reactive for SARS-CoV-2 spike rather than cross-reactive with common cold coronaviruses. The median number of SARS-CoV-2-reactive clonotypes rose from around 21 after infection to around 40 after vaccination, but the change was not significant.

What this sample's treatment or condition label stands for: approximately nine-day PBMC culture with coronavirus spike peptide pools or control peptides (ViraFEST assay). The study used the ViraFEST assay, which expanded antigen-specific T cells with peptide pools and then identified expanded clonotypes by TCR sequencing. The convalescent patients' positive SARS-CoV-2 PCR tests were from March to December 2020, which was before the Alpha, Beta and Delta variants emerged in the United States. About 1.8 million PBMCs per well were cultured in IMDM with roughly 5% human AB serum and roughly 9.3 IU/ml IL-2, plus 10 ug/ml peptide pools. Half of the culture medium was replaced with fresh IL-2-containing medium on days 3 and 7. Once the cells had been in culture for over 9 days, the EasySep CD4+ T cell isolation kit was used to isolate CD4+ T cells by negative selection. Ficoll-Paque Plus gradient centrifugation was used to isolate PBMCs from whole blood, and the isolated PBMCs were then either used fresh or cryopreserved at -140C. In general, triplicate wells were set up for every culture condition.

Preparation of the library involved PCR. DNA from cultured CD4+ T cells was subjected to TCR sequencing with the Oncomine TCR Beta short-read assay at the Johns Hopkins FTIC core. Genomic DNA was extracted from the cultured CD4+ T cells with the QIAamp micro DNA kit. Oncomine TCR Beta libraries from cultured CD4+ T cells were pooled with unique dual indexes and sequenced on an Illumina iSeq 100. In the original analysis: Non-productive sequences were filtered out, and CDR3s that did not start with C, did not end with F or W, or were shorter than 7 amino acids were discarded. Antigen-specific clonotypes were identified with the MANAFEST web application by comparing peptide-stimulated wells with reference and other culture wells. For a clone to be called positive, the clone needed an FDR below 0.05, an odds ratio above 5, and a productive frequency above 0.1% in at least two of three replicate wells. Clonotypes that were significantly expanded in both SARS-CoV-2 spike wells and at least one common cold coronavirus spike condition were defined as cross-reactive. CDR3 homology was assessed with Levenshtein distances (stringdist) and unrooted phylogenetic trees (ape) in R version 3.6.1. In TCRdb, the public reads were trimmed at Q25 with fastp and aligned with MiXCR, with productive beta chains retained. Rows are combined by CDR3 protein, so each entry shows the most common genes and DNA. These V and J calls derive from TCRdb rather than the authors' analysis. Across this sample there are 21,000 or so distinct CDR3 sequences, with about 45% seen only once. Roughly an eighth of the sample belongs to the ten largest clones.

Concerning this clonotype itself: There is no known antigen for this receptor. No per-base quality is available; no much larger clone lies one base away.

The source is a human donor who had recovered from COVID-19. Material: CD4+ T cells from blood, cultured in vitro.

The nucleotide sequence reads TGTGCCAGCAGTCTAAACTACGAAACAGGAGCTGAAGCTTTCTTT. Its product reads: CASSLNYETGAEAFF. The chain joins TRBV7-6 to TRBJ1-1, with a tentative D gene TRBD1 over 5 matching bases. CDR1 and CDR2 are drawn from the germline V gene: SGHVS, FNYEAQ. V is cut by 6 bases and J by 6 bases, and the space between the germline ends is 20 bases. The CDR3 runs 15 residues from the cysteine to the phenylalanine. Only the CDR3 region is kept as DNA, spanning 45 bases read in frame from base 1.